The 8 T cell receptor beta chains reported below all come from one sample, sequenced in a study of blood T cell repertoires in COVID-19. Measured with immunoSEQ multiplex PCR; TCRdb has only the in-frame clones, and not every one. The table includes about 130,000 clones, around 89% detected once. The specimen was peripheral blood. Source of these receptors: a man between 50 and 59 years old with acute or convalescent COVID-19.

The chain uses TRBV5-4 and TRBJ1-2; D remains ambiguous. The CDR3 loop spans 15 amino acids. Trimming stripped 7 bases from V and 7 bases from J, with 23 bases between. Germline V gives CDR1 SGHNT, CDR2 YYREEE (reference sequence). This CDR3 reads CASRQPGVVSGGYTF. CDR3 nucleotides: TGTGCCAGCCGTCAGCCCGGGGTCGTGAGTGGTGGCTACACCTTC.

This clone was observed once. The gene calls are TRBV5-4 and TRBJ2-1, with D perhaps matching TRBD1 (6 bases). Germline assignment: CDR1 SGHNT and CDR2 YYREEE (reference sequence). Trimming left V 4 bases short and J 4 bases short, with 15 bases between. CDR3 length: 15 residues. The CDR3 loop is CASSLQGGLYNEQFF. The CDR3 coding sequence is TGTGCCAGCAGCCTACAGGGTGGCCTATACAATGAGCAGTTCTTC.

V and J are TRBV7-2 and TRBJ1-1; D is unclear. The CDR3 is 14 residues long. V was clipped by 2 bases and J by 10 bases, with 17 bases between them. CDR1 and CDR2 (germline): SGHTA, FQGNSA. CDR3 sequence reads: CASSLNVPPIGAFF. The DNA of the CDR3 is TGTGCCAGCAGCTTAAATGTGCCCCCAATCGGAGCTTTCTTT.

The chain joins TRBV28 to TRBJ1-5; a weak D match, TRBD1 (5 bases). The CDR3 loop spans 15 amino acids. Looked up from germline, CDR1 is MDHEN and CDR2 is SYDVKM. Trimming took 4 bases from V and 2 from J, leaving 12 bases between them. CDR3 nucleotide sequence: TGTGCCAGCAGTTCCGGAGGAGGGGGCAATCAGCCCCAGCATTTT. It codes for CASSSGGGGNQPQHF.

The V and J genes are TRBV5-1 and TRBJ2-1; a possible D gene is TRBD1 (6 bases). The germline V gene encodes CDR1 SGHRS and CDR2 YFSETQ. With 4 bases removed from V and 2 bases from J, the gap between germline ends came to 16 bases. The CDR3 spans 16 residues. The CDR3 spells CASSQYPGVTYNEQFF. As DNA, the CDR3 is TGCGCCAGCAGCCAATACCCAGGGGTAACCTACAATGAGCAGTTCTTC.

The rearrangement joins TRBV18 to TRBJ2-7, with unresolved D. The V end lost 3 bases, the J end lost 5 bases, and 17 bases lay between the germline ends. CDR3 length equals 15 residues. The germline V gene encodes CDR1 KGHSH and CDR2 LQKENI. CDR3 sequence reads: CASSPGRRPIDEQYF. CDR3 DNA sequence: TGTGCCAGCTCACCGGGTAGGCGGCCGATCGACGAGCAGTACTTC.

The chain carries TRBV19 and TRBJ1-5; the D is unclear. This CDR3 spans 17 amino acids. CDR1 and CDR2 (germline): LNHDA, SQIVND (reference sequence). V lost 7 bases and J 2 bases, leaving 21 bases between the germline ends. CDR3 loop: CASIPGRALGGNQPQHF. The CDR3 nucleotides read TGTGCCAGTATCCCCGGGAGGGCCCTCGGGGGCAATCAGCCCCAGCATTTT.

The chain employs TRBV6-6 and TRBJ1-5; a possible D gene is TRBD1 (5 bases). The V gene lost 6 bases and the J gene lost 6 bases, with 12 bases spanning the gap. This CDR3 is built from 13 residues. The V gene's germline CDR1 is MNHNY and CDR2 SVGAGI (reference sequence). The chain's CDR3 is CASSPDIGQPQHF. The CDR3 nucleotides read TGTGCCAGCAGCCCGGACATAGGTCAGCCCCAGCATTTT.